This T cell receptor (beta chain) was recovered during a study of human T cells and chemical hapten exposure. It was the library that attached unique molecular identifiers to individual cDNA molecules. In the original workflow: Sequenced samples showed a median of around 96,000 TCRs each, with counts running from approximately 21,000 to 630,000. TCRdb processed the RACE reads anew with MiXCR; each CDR3 protein has one entry. The V and J calls and clone size are TCRdb's, not the authors'. The sample has around 330,000 distinct CDR3 sequences; 5.5% are singletons. This clonotype showed up just a few times. The antigen is not known. General study results and limits: The study found expanded TCRs formed significantly more large CDR3 similarity clusters than controls.

Time point indicated: pre-sensitization, week 0. Described treatment: therapeutic diphenylcyclopropenone sensitization with weekly scalp DPC. Blood draws came first, before each patch test. This receptor was obtained from a woman aged 18 to 35 with alopecia areata. Some clones in this sample may be carry-over from other donors' samples. Specimen: whole blood, collected in connection with sensitization to the hapten diphenylcyclopropenone (DPC).

CDR3 bases: TGTGCCAGCAGCCAAGAAAGGTTAGGGACCGGGGAGCTGTTTTTT. Translation: CASSQERLGTGELFF. The V call is TRBV3-1, the J call TRBJ2-2; D not certain. CDR1 and CDR2 from the germline V gene are LGHDT and YNNKEL (reference sequence). Trimming took off 0 bases at V and 5 bases at J, with 10 bases between the two ends. This CDR3 is 15 amino acids long.